These 27 T cell receptor beta chains originate from one sample sequenced in a study of Ad26.COV2.S vaccination and SARS-CoV-2 variants. Sequenced by immunoSEQ multiplex PCR; TCRdb stores in-frame clones only, minus some. The repertoire includes around 86,000 clones, 82% of them detected once, and 15% to 20% sits in the top ten. The sequenced sample was peripheral blood, obtained after recovery from COVID-19. The receptors derive from a human donor who had recovered from COVID-19.

This chain links TRBV7-2 with TRBJ2-1; TRBD2 aligns across 9 bases. Germline V gene data show CDR1 as SGHTA and CDR2 as FQGNSA. There are 15 residues in the CDR3. The junction had 5 bases not matched to a gene; V was cut back by 6 bases and J by 2 bases. The CDR3 reads CASRNLAGTYNEQFF. DNA for the CDR3: TGTGCCAGCAGGAACCTAGCGGGGACCTACAATGAGCAGTTCTTC.

The J gene is TRBJ2-3, the V gene TRBV4-1; D ambiguous. Germline V gene data show CDR1 as MGHRA and CDR2 as YSYEKL. V was clipped by 1 base and J by 2 bases, with 7 bases between them. CDR3 length: 14 residues. Here the CDR3 reads CASSQASTTDTQYF. In DNA form, the CDR3 reads TGCGCCAGCAGCCAAGCGTCTACCACAGATACGCAGTATTTT.

This clone was seen only once. J is TRBJ2-2 and V is TRBV29-1; 10 positions match TRBD2. V dropped 6 bases and J dropped 6; count of bases not matched to a gene: 7. This CDR3 has 14 amino acids. CDR1 is SQVTM and CDR2 is ANQGSEA in the germline V gene. The CDR3 is CSVTRTSGSGELFF. In nucleotides, the CDR3 is TGCAGCGTCACAAGGACTAGCGGCTCCGGGGAGCTGTTTTTT.

J is TRBJ1-1 and V is TRBV18; no reliable D call. The CDR3 length is 13 residues. Germline V gene data show CDR1 as KGHSH and CDR2 as LQKENI. V lost 3 bases and J 1 base, leaving 6 bases between the germline ends. CDR3 sequence (DNA): TGTGCCAGCTCACCGACCGAGAACACTGAAGCTTTCTTT. Protein sequence: CASSPTENTEAFF.

V is TRBV7-3 and J is TRBJ1-1; 8 bases align to TRBD1. The CDR3 length is 12 residues. The germline V gene has CDR1 SGHTA and CDR2 FQGTGA. Trimming cost V 5 bases and J 11 bases; bases outside gene matches: 7. The CDR3 bases are TGTGCCAGCAGCCCCCGGACAGGGAAGGCTTTCTTT. Translating gives CASSPRTGKAFF.

The V call is TRBV9, the J call TRBJ2-3, with D perhaps being TRBD1 or TRBD2 (5 bases each). Germline V gives CDR1 SGDLS, CDR2 YYNGEE. V lost 2 bases and J 6 bases, leaving 16 bases between the germline ends. This CDR3 is built from 15 residues. The CDR3 reads CASSVGAGKLDTQYF. CDR3 sequence (DNA): TGTGCCAGCAGCGTCGGGGCAGGGAAGTTGGATACGCAGTATTTT. The variable domain in full, completed from reference TRBV9 and TRBJ2-3, reads DSGVTQTPKHLITATGQRVTLRCSPRSGDLSVYWYQQSLDQGLQFLIQYYNGEERAKGNILERFSAQQFPDLHSELNLSSLELGDSALYFCASSVGAGKLDTQYFGPGTRLTVL.

This clone was counted only a few times. The V call is TRBV28, the J call TRBJ2-7, with D unresolved. Trimming shortened V by 5 bases and J by 2 bases, and 13 bases separated the two germline ends. Germline V gives CDR1 MDHEN, CDR2 SYDVKM. The CDR3 has 14 residues. The CDR3 reads CASSEIDPPYEQYF. The CDR3, as DNA: TGTGCCAGCAGTGAAATAGACCCACCCTACGAGCAGTACTTC.

The CDR3 protein is CASSREARNTIYF. For the CDR3, the DNA is TGTGCCAGCAGCCGGGAGGCAAGAAACACCATATATTTT. The chain joins TRBV7-8 to TRBJ1-3; D gene uncertain. V was cut by 5 bases and J by 5 bases, with 10 bases left in between. There are 13 residues in the CDR3. Germline V gene lookup returns CDR1 SGHVS and CDR2 FQNEAQ. Supplemented by reference TRBV7-8 and TRBJ1-3, the full variable domain reads GAGVSQSPRYKVAKRGQDVALRCDPISGHVSLFWYQQALGQGPEFLTYFQNEAQLDKSGLPSDRFFAERPEGSVSTLKIQRTQQEDSAVYLCASSREARNTIYFGEGSWLTVV.

The CDR3 sequence: CASSMVLDWSPPPFLAGEQYF. The CDR3 nucleotides read TGTGCCAGTAGTATGGTATTGGACTGGTCCCCCCCACCTTTTTTAGCGGGGGAGCAGTACTTC. V gene TRBV19 combines with J gene TRBJ2-7, with TRBD2 matching 8 bases. The length of the CDR3 is 21 residues. Germline V gene sequence: CDR1 LNHDA, CDR2 SQIVND (reference sequence). V was pared by 3 bases and J by 7 bases, with 29 bases of the junction left unmatched.

The J gene is TRBJ2-5, the V gene TRBV29-1; D uncertain. The CDR3 consists of 13 residues. The germline CDR1 and CDR2 sequences are SQVTM and ANQGSEA. Deletions cut 5 bases from V and 1 base from J, with 11 bases between. This CDR3 reads CSVKWASQETQYF. The CDR3 DNA sequence: TGCAGCGTTAAGTGGGCATCCCAAGAGACCCAGTACTTC.

This chain joins TRBV19 and TRBJ2-2, with 12 bases identical to TRBD2. Germline CDR1 and CDR2: LNHDA and SQIVND (reference sequence). This CDR3 spans 16 amino acids. V shed 6 bases, J shed 6 bases, and the junction held 8 bases outside the gene matches. The chain's CDR3 is CASRHLTSGRPGELFF. Here the CDR3 DNA reads TGTGCCAGTAGACACCTGACTAGCGGGAGACCCGGGGAGCTGTTTTTT.

The rearrangement links TRBV7-6 to TRBJ2-1; 12 bases match TRBD2. The germline V gene has CDR1 SGHVS and CDR2 FNYEAQ. The CDR3 sequence is 15 residues long. V lost 4 bases and J lost 8; bases outside the gene matches: 6. CDR3 residues: CASSSTSGSFHEQFF. DNA of the CDR3: TGTGCCAGCAGCTCGACTAGCGGGAGTTTCCATGAGCAGTTCTTC.

The genes are TRBV18 and TRBJ2-1; maybe TRBD1 (6 bases). V was trimmed by 0 bases and J by 5 bases, leaving 11 bases between them. This CDR3 is built from 15 residues. CDR1 and CDR2 from the germline V gene are KGHSH and LQKENI. CDR3 loop: CASSPPRGSHNEQFF. DNA for the CDR3: TGTGCCAGCTCACCACCGAGGGGGAGTCACAATGAGCAGTTCTTC.

The chain combines TRBV5-1 with TRBJ2-4, with D unclear. The ends were cut back, 4 bases at V and 0 bases at J, with 8 bases in the middle. CDR3 length: 14 residues. Looked up from germline, CDR1 is SGHRS and CDR2 is YFSETQ. The CDR3 is CASSPGLAKNIQYF. Here the CDR3 DNA reads TGCGCCAGCAGCCCAGGATTAGCCAAAAACATTCAGTACTTC.

The chain couples TRBV29-1 to TRBJ2-1; D possibly corresponds to TRBD1 (5 bases). Between the trimmed V and J ends, which lost 7 bases and 14 bases, there was a span of 15 bases. The length of the CDR3 is 10 residues. CDR1 and CDR2 (germline): SQVTM, ANQGSEA. CDR3: CSGQGKLEFF. The CDR3 DNA reads as TGCAGCGGCCAGGGAAAGCTTGAGTTCTTC.

The V and J genes are TRBV29-1 and TRBJ2-7; D gene uncertain. Germline-derived CDR1 and CDR2 are SQVTM and ANQGSEA. Between the trimmed V and J ends, which lost 2 bases and 8 bases, there was a span of 10 bases. The CDR3 loop spans 11 amino acids. CDR3 coding DNA: TGCAGCGTTGAATACATGAGACAGCAGTACTTC. This gives the protein CSVEYMRQQYF.

V and J are TRBV28 and TRBJ1-2; D not certain. Germline CDR1 reads MDHEN; CDR2 reads SYDVKM. The CDR3 runs 12 residues. The V gene lost 10 bases and the J gene lost 6 bases, with 15 bases spanning the gap. CDR3 nucleotides: TGTGCCACCTTGACGACACCTCATGGCTACACCTTC. It specifies CATLTTPHGYTF.

The chain recombines TRBV27 with TRBJ2-3; 9 positions match TRBD2. Germline loops: CDR1 MNHEY, CDR2 SMNVEV (reference sequence). This CDR3 has 17 residues. Trimming cost V 5 bases and J 5 bases; bases outside gene matches: 14. CDR3 nucleotides: TGTGCCAGCAGTGAAACGTCGGGACTAGCACAGGAAGATACGCAGTATTTT. It codes for CASSETSGLAQEDTQYF.

The V call is TRBV7-9, the J call TRBJ2-5; 10 positions match TRBD2. The CDR3 length is 17 residues. V dropped 5 bases and J dropped 2; count of bases not matched to a gene: 11. Germline values: CDR1 SEHNR, CDR2 FQNEAQ (reference sequence). The CDR3 reads CASSPRLAGAPQETQYF. The CDR3, as DNA: TGTGCCAGCAGCCCGCGGCTAGCGGGAGCCCCACAAGAGACCCAGTACTTC.

The chain is built from TRBV6-5 and TRBJ1-1; a possible D gene is TRBD1 (5 bases). The CDR3 extends over 13 amino acids. Germline V gives CDR1 MNHEY, CDR2 SVGAGI. Trimming left V 7 bases short and J 7 bases short, with 16 bases between. The CDR3 DNA follows: TGTGCCAGCAAGATGGGGGTTAGTGGTGAAGCTTTCTTT. Its protein product is CASKMGVSGEAFF.

This chain connects TRBV5-1 to TRBJ2-1; no clear D. V was pared by 0 bases and J by 0 bases, with 7 bases between. CDR1 and CDR2 (germline): SGHRS, YFSETQ. The CDR3 runs to 15 residues. The CDR3 loop is CASSLAPASYNEQFF. The CDR3 DNA sequence: TGCGCCAGCAGCTTGGCCCCCGCCTCCTACAATGAGCAGTTCTTC. The whole variable domain, remainder taken from reference TRBV5-1 and TRBJ2-1, is KAGVTQTPRYLIKTRGQQVTLSCSPISGHRSVSWYQQTPGQGLQFLFEYFSETQRNKGNFPGRFSGRQFSNSRSEMNVSTLELGDSALYLCASSLAPASYNEQFFGPGTRLTVL.

The chain links TRBV7-5 to TRBJ2-3; the table calls TRBD2, which could not be checked here. TRBV7-5 counts as a pseudogene. This CDR3 is built from 15 residues. The CDR3 bases are TGTGTCAGAAGCTTAGGAGGTGCGTCATCAGATACGCAGTATTTT. Translation gives CVRSLGGASSDTQYF.

The rearrangement links TRBV28 to TRBJ2-7; D gene ambiguous. The CDR3 sequence is 12 residues long. From germline, CDR1 is MDHEN and CDR2 SYDVKM. V lost 3 bases and J 3 bases, leaving 6 bases between the germline ends. The CDR3 loop is CASSFGFYEQYF. CDR3 in DNA: TGTGCCAGCAGTTTCGGATTCTACGAGCAGTACTTC. Filled out from reference TRBV28 and TRBJ2-7, the complete variable domain reads DVKVTQSSRYLVKRTGEKVFLECVQDMDHENMFWYRQDPGLGLRLIYFSYDVKMKEKGDIPEGYSVSREKKERFSLILESASTNQTSMYLCASSFGFYEQYFGPGTRLTVT.

This clone was recorded only once. The chain uses TRBV27 and TRBJ2-2; no clear D. The length of the CDR3 is 15 residues. The V gene's germline CDR1 is MNHEY and CDR2 SMNVEV (reference sequence). The V gene lost 3 bases and the J gene lost 6 bases, with 14 bases spanning the gap. Written as DNA, the CDR3 is TGTGCCAGCAGTTTTTCGATACTCCGACCCGGGGAGCTGTTTTTT. Protein: CASSFSILRPGELFF.

The chain combines TRBV5-6 with TRBJ2-1, with 7 bases fitting TRBD2. Per germline, CDR1 SGHDT and CDR2 YYEEEE. Losses at the gene ends were 0 bases for V and 4 bases for J; bases not matched to a gene: 4. This CDR3 spans 15 amino acids. CDR3 nucleotide sequence: TGTGCCAGCAGCTTGGCTGGAGCGGGGTACAATGAGCAGTTCTTC. This encodes CASSLAGAGYNEQFF.

This chain uses TRBV5-4 with TRBJ1-1; 9 bases are a match to TRBD1. This CDR3 region has 20 residues. V lost 2 bases and J lost 1; bases outside the gene matches: 18. Germline V gene data show CDR1 as SGHNT and CDR2 as YYREEE (reference sequence). For the CDR3, the DNA is TGTGCCAGCAGCTTCGGGACCCGCACAGGGGGCCCGTCTTGGAACACTGAAGCTTTCTTT. Protein: CASSFGTRTGGPSWNTEAFF.

J is TRBJ2-5 and V is TRBV5-4; 8 nucleotides match TRBD2. Germline CDR1 is SGHNT and CDR2 is YYREEE (reference sequence). J lost 3 bases, V lost 1 base, and 2 bases had no gene match. The CDR3 sequence is 14 residues long. The CDR3 nucleotides are TGTGCCAGCAGCTTGCAACTAGCGGAAGAGACCCAGTACTTC. As protein: CASSLQLAEETQYF.